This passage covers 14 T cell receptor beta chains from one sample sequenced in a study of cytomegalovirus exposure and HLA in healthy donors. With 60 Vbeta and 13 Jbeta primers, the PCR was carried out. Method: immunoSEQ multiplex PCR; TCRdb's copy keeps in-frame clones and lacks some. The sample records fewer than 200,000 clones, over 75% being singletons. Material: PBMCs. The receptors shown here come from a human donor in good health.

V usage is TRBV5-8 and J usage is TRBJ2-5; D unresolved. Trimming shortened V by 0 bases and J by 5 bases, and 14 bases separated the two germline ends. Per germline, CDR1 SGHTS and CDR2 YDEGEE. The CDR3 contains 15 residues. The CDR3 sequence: CASSLASTRPETQYF. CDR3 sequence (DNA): TGTGCCAGCAGCTTGGCGTCGACTCGCCCCGAGACCCAGTACTTC.

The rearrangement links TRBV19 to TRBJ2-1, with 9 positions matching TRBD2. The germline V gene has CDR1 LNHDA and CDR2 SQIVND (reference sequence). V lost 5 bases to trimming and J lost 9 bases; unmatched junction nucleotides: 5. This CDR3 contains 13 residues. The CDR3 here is CASSDSGGTEQFF. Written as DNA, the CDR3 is TGTGCCAGTAGTGACAGCGGGGGGACTGAGCAGTTCTTC.

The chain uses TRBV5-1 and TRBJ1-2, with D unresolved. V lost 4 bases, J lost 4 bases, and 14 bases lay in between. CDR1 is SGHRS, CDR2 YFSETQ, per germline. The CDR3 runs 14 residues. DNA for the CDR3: TGCGCCAGCAGCCTATCGAACAGTATCTATGGCTACACCTTC. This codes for CASSLSNSIYGYTF.

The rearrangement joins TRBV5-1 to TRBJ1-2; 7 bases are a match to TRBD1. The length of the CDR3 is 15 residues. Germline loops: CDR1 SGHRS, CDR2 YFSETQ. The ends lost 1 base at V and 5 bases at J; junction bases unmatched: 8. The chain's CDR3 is CASSLSPGQQYGYTF. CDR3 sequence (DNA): TGCGCCAGCAGCTTGTCACCGGGACAGCAGTATGGCTACACCTTC.

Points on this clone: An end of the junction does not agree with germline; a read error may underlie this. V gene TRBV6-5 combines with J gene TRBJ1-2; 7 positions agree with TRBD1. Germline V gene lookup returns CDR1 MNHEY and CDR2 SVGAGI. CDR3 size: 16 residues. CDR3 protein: CASRYSTGTVNYGYTF. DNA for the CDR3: TGTGCCAGCAGGTACTCGACCGGGACAGTTAACTATGGCTACACCTTC.

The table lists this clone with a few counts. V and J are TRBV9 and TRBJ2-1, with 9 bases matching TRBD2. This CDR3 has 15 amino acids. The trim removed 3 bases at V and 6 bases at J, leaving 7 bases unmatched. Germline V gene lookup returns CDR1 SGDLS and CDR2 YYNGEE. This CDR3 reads CASSAGLATSNEQFF. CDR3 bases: TGTGCCAGCAGCGCGGGACTAGCAACGTCCAATGAGCAGTTCTTC.

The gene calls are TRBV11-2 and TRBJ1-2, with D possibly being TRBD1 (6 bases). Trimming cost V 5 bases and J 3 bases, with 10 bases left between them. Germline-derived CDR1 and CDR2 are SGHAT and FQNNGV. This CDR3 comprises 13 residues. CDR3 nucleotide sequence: TGTGCCAGCAGCCGGACAGCCTACTATGGCTACACCTTC. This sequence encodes CASSRTAYYGYTF. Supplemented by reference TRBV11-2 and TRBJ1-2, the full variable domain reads EAGVAQSPRYKIIEKRQSVAFWCNPISGHATLYWYQQILGQGPKLLIQFQNNGVVDDSQLPKDRFSAERLKGVDSTLKIQPAKLEDSAVYLCASSRTAYYGYTFGSGTRLTVV.

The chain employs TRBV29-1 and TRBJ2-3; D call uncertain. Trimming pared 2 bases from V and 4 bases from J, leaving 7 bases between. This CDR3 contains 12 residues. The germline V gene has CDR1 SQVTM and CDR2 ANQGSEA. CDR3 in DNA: TGCAGCGTTGAATGGGCAGCAGATACGCAGTATTTT. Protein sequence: CSVEWAADTQYF.

The CDR3, as DNA: TGTGCCAGCAGCGTAGCTGTTCGAGGAGGTGATGAAAAACTGTTTTTT. It encodes CASSVAVRGGDEKLFF. The rearrangement links TRBV9 to TRBJ1-4, with no clear D. The CDR3 runs to 16 residues. V gave up 0 bases and J gave up 6 bases, with 15 bases separating them. Germline V gene lookup returns CDR1 SGDLS and CDR2 YYNGEE.

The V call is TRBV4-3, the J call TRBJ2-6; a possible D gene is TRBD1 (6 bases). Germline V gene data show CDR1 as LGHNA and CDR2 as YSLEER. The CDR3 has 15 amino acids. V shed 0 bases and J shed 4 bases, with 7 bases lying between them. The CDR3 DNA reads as TGCGCCAGCAGCCAAGATACAGGGGGGGCCAACGTCCTGACTTTC. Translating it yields CASSQDTGGANVLTF.

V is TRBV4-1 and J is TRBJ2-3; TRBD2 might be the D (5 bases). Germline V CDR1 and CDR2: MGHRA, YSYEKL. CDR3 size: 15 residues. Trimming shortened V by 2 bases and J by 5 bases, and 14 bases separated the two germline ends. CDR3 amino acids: CASSQTDRAGDTQYF. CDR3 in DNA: TGCGCCAGCAGCCAAACGGATAGGGCGGGAGATACGCAGTATTTT.

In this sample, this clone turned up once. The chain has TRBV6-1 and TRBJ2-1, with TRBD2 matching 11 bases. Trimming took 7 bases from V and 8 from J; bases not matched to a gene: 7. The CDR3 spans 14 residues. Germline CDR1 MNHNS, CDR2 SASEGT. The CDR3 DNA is TGTGCCAGCAATCTAGCGGGGGGCCCTTATGAGCAGTTCTTC. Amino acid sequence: CASNLAGGPYEQFF.

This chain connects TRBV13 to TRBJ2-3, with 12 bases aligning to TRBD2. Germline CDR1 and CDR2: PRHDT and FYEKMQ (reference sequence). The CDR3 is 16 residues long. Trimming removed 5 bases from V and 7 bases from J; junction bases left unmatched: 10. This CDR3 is CASSRLTSGGPHTQYF. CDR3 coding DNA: TGTGCCAGCAGCCGTCTTACTAGCGGGGGGCCACATACGCAGTATTTT.

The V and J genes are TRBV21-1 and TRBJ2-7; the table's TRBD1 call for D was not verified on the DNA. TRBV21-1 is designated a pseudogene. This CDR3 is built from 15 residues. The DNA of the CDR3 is TGTGCCAGCAGCAAAGAACGGGACAGCTCCTACGAGCAGTACTTC. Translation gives CASSKERDSSYEQYF.